The rows below give T cell receptor beta chains drawn from one sample of a study of cytomegalovirus exposure and HLA in healthy donors. Some clones are missing from TCRdb's copy, which holds only in-frame ones; the method was immunoSEQ multiplex PCR. The data hold approximately 170,000 clones, with 84% observed a single time. Sample: PBMCs. These receptors were collected from a man aged 25 to 40 in good health and CMV-seropositive. Each CDR3 is given with its conserved first and last residue. D genes are given only for firm matches. Not every row has a clone size; where given, it reads once, few, many or a size class.

clone_size j_call v_call d_call cdr3_aa cdr3_nt
once TRBJ2-5 TRBV9 - CASSRGEETQYF TGTGCCAGCAGCAGGGGTGAAGAGACCCAGTACTTC
- TRBJ1-5 TRBV4-1 - CASSPRAGLKPQHF TGCGCCAGCAGCCCCCGGGCAGGGCTTAAGCCCCAGCATTTT
- TRBJ2-4 TRBV19 TRBD1 CASRDRGIQYF TGTGCCAGCCGGGACAGGGGCATTCAGTACTTC
- TRBJ2-2 TRBV4-1 TRBD2 CASSQEDGLAGTGELFF TGCGCCAGCAGCCAAGAGGACGGACTAGCGGGCACCGGGGAGCTGTTTTTT
- TRBJ1-4 TRBV5-4 - CAVSGGGPATNEKLFF TGTGCCGTCTCCGGGGGGGGTCCTGCAACTAATGAAAAACTGTTTTTT
- TRBJ1-3 TRBV6-9 - CASFRGARSGNTIYF TGTGCCAGCTTTCGAGGAGCTCGCTCTGGAAACACCATATATTTT
- TRBJ2-1 TRBV2 TRBD2 CASSESGLANYNEQFF TGTGCCAGCAGTGAATCCGGACTAGCAAACTACAATGAGCAGTTCTTC
- TRBJ2-5 TRBV5-1 TRBD2 CASSLPTSGGPYQETQYF TGCGCCAGCAGCTTGCCGACTAGCGGGGGTCCGTACCAAGAGACCCAGTACTTC
- TRBJ1-1 TRBV11-2 - CASSLDQGRGANTEAFF TGTGCCAGCAGCTTAGATCAGGGGCGGGGGGCGAACACTGAAGCTTTCTTT
- TRBJ2-7 TRBV6-5 - CASSYFSGEGYEQYF TGTGCCAGCAGTTACTTCTCAGGGGAGGGCTACGAGCAGTACTTC
- TRBJ1-1 TRBV30 TRBD1 CAWSVDGDRIF TGTGCCTGGAGTGTGGATGGGGACAGAATCTTT
few TRBJ2-2 TRBV9 TRBD2 CASSPGTINTGELFF TGTGCCAGCAGCCCCGGGACTATTAACACCGGGGAGCTGTTTTTT
many TRBJ1-1 TRBV29-1 - CSVESNTEAFF TGCAGCGTTGAATCAAACACTGAAGCTTTCTTT
- TRBJ1-2 TRBV27 - CASSLSQGFGYTF TGTGCCAGCAGTTTATCCCAGGGCTTTGGCTACACCTTC
- TRBJ2-7 TRBV27 TRBD2 CASSLSSTSGRNFYEQYF TGTGCCAGCAGTTTATCGTCGACTAGCGGGAGGAACTTCTACGAGCAGTACTTC
- TRBJ1-2 TRBV5-1 - CASSLLQGVPYGYTF TGCGCCAGCAGCTTATTACAGGGAGTCCCTTATGGCTACACCTTC
- TRBJ1-3 TRBV29-1 - CSVGASSGNTIYF TGCAGCGTTGGGGCCAGCTCTGGAAACACCATATATTTT
- TRBJ2-3 TRBV28 - CASSLEAVTDTQYF TGTGCCAGCAGTTTGGAAGCGGTCACAGATACGCAGTATTTT
- TRBJ2-4 TRBV29-1 TRBD1 CSVTTGTGGTIQYF TGCAGCGTTACAACCGGGACAGGGGGCACCATTCAGTACTTC
once TRBJ2-7 TRBV28 - CASSLGQTYEQYF TGTGCCAGCAGTTTAGGGCAGACCTACGAGCAGTACTTC
- TRBJ2-2 TRBV18 TRBD2 CASSPPLAGGKVGELFF TGTGCCAGCTCACCACCCCTAGCGGGGGGCAAGGTCGGGGAGCTGTTTTTT
- TRBJ1-6 TRBV5-1 - CASRQTNSPLHF TGCGCCAGCAGACAGACCAATTCACCCCTCCACTTT
- TRBJ1-6 TRBV11-1 - CASSSASDSSPLHF TGTGCCAGCAGCTCCGCGTCAGACAGTTCACCCCTCCACTTT
- TRBJ1-5 TRBV2 - CASRETGQGAIYSNQPQHF TGTGCCAGCAGAGAGACTGGGCAGGGCGCGATTTATAGCAATCAGCCCCAGCATTTT
many TRBJ2-2 TRBV10-1 TRBD1 CASSGGQAAGELFF TGCGCCAGCAGTGGCGGACAGGCCGCCGGGGAGCTGTTTTTT
- TRBJ1-4 TRBV4-1 - CASSQDVGQGGDEKLFF TGCGCCAGCAGCCAAGATGTCGGTCAGGGAGGAGATGAAAAACTGTTTTTT
once TRBJ1-5 TRBV6-1 TRBD1 CASSDTGGAAQPQHF TGTGCCAGCAGTGATACAGGGGGCGCAGCCCAGCCCCAGCATTTT
few TRBJ2-1 TRBV11-3 - CASSSGSSYNEQFF TGTGCCAGCAGCTCCGGTAGCTCCTACAATGAGCAGTTCTTC
- TRBJ1-2 TRBV21-1 - CASSTKTGAPNYGYTF TGTGCCAGCAGCACCAAAACAGGGGCTCCTAACTATGGCTACACCTTC
- TRBJ1-2 TRBV5-1 TRBD1 CASSLEQGADGYTF TGCGCCAGCAGCTTGGAGCAGGGGGCTGATGGCTACACCTTC
- TRBJ2-3 TRBV6-6 TRBD2 CASRLAGLGDTQYF TGTGCCAGCCGACTAGCGGGACTGGGAGATACGCAGTATTTT